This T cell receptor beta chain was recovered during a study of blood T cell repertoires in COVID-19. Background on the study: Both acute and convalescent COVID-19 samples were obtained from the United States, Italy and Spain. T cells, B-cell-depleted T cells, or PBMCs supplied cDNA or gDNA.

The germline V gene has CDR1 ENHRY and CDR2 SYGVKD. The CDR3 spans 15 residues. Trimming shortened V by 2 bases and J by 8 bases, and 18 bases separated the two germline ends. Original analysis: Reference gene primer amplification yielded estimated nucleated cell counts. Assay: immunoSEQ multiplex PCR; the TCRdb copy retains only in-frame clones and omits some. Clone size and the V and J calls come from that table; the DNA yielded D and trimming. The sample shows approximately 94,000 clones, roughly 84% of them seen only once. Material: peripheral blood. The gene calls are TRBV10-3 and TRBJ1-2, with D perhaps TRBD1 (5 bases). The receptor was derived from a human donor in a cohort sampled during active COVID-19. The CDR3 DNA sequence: TGTGCCATCAGTGAGACTATTATACGGACATTAGGCTACACCTTC. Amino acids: CAISETIIRTLGYTF.